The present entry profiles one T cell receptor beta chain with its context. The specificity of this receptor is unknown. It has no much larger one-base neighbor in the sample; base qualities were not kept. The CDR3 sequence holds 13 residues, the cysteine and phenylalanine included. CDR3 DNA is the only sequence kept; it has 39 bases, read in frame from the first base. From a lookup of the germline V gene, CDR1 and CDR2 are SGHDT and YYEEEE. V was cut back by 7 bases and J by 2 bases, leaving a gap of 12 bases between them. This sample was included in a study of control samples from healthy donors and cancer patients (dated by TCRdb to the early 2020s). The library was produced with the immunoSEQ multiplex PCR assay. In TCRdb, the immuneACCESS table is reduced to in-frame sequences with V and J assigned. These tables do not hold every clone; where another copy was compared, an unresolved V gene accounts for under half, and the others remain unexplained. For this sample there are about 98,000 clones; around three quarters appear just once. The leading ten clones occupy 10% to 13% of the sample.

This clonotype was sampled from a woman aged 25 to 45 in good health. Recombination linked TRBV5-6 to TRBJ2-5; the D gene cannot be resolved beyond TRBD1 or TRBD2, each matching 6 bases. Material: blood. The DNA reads TGTGCCAGCCACAGGGAGGTTCAAGAGACCCAGTACTTC. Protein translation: CASHREVQETQYF. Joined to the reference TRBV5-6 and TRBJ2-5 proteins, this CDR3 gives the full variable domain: DAGVTQSPTHLIKTRGQQVTLRCSPKSGHDTVSWYQQALGQGPQFIFQYYEEEERQRGNFPDRFSGHQFPNYSSELNVNALLLGDSALYLCASHREVQETQYFGPGTRLLVL.